This T cell receptor (beta chain) was retrieved from a study of CD8 T cells in Susac syndrome. Reverse transcription of roughly 0.5 to 1 ug RNA was performed with random hexamers. The immunoSEQ assay covered 54 Vbeta and 13 Jbeta segments for CDR3. TCRdb ran MiXCR on the immunoSEQ multiplex PCR reads and lists one entry per CDR3 protein. The table records roughly 130,000 distinct CDR3 sequences, approximately 94% of them present only once. FACS was used to enrich TEMRA cells, whereas the CD8+ and CD4+ T cells were obtained by negative isolation. Trimming removed 4 bases from V and 5 bases from J, with 15 bases in between. In germline, CDR1 is SGHRS, CDR2 YFSETQ. This CDR3 spans 15 amino acids.

The chain carries TRBV5-1 and TRBJ2-2, with D tentatively TRBD1 or TRBD2 (6 bases each). This sequence was found in a human donor with multiple sclerosis. Material: CD4+ T cells from PBMCs. The CDR3 bases are TGCGCCAGCAGCCTGGACGGGGGCGCGACCGGGGAGCTGTTTTTT. Its translation is CASSLDGGATGELFF. Filled out from reference TRBV5-1 and TRBJ2-2, the complete variable domain reads KAGVTQTPRYLIKTRGQQVTLSCSPISGHRSVSWYQQTPGQGLQFLFEYFSETQRNKGNFPGRFSGRQFSNSRSEMNVSTLELGDSALYLCASSLDGGATGELFFGEGSRLTVL.